The rows below give T cell receptor beta chains drawn from one sample of a study of Graves' ophthalmopathy and Graves' hyperthyroidism. TCRdb fed the multiplex PCR reads into MiXCR, producing one record per CDR3 protein. The table records roughly 50,000 distinct CDR3 sequences, under 55% of them present only once. The sequenced sample consisted of peripheral blood. The receptor source for this set is an adult woman with Graves' ophthalmopathy. The CDR3 runs from the conserved cysteine through the conserved F or W. Fields, in order: J gene, D gene, clone size, V gene, CDR3 protein, CDR3 DNA. The D gene is left open where the match is weak. Only some rows state a clone size, as once, few, many or a class for expanded clones.

j_gene: TRBJ1-1
d_gene: -
abundance: few
v_gene: TRBV24-1
CDR3aa: CATSGENTEAFF
CDR3nt: TGTGCCACCAGTGGTGAGAACACTGAAGCTTTCTTT

j_gene: TRBJ2-1
d_gene: TRBD2
abundance: -
v_gene: TRBV7-2
CDR3aa: CASSLGLAGAVYNERFF
CDR3nt: TGTGCCAGCAGCCTGGGACTAGCGGGAGCGGTCTACAATGAGCGGTTCTTC

j_gene: TRBJ2-7
d_gene: -
abundance: many
v_gene: TRBV12-3/TRBV12-4
CDR3aa: CASSLVYPHEQYF
CDR3nt: TGTGCCAGCAGTTTGGTCTATCCCCACGAGCAGTACTTC

j_gene: TRBJ1-5
d_gene: TRBD1
abundance: -
v_gene: TRBV19
CDR3aa: CASSGAGTGVNQPQHF
CDR3nt: TGTGCCAGTAGTGGAGCCGGGACAGGGGTCAATCAGCCCCAGCATTTT

j_gene: TRBJ2-2
d_gene: TRBD2
abundance: many
v_gene: TRBV20-1
CDR3aa: CSASNVAGGGELFF
CDR3nt: TGCAGTGCTAGTAACGTTGCGGGAGGGGGGGAGCTGTTTTTT

j_gene: TRBJ1-1
d_gene: -
abundance: many
v_gene: TRBV7-9
CDR3aa: CASSLEGLRTEAFF
CDR3nt: TGTGCCAGCAGCTTAGAGGGTTTGAGGACTGAAGCTTTCTTT

j_gene: TRBJ2-7
d_gene: -
abundance: -
v_gene: TRBV19
CDR3aa: CASISAVTDEQYF
CDR3nt: TGTGCCAGTATCTCGGCAGTCACGGACGAGCAGTACTTC

j_gene: TRBJ2-6
d_gene: -
abundance: many
v_gene: TRBV5-1
CDR3aa: CASSLAGGAGANVLTF
CDR3nt: TGCGCCAGCAGCTTGGCCGGTGGGGCTGGGGCCAACGTCCTGACTTTC

j_gene: TRBJ2-7
d_gene: TRBD1
abundance: many
v_gene: TRBV6-2/TRBV6-3
CDR3aa: CASSPQGARSYEQYF
CDR3nt: TGTGCCAGCAGTCCCCAGGGGGCGCGTTCCTACGAGCAGTACTTC

j_gene: TRBJ1-2
d_gene: -
abundance: many
v_gene: TRBV12-3/TRBV12-4
CDR3aa: CASTRAGTWGNYGYTF
CDR3nt: TGTGCCAGCACCCGGGCCGGGACTTGGGGTAACTATGGCTACACCTTC

j_gene: TRBJ2-7
d_gene: -
abundance: -
v_gene: TRBV7-2
CDR3aa: CASSLGASAYEQYF
CDR3nt: TGTGCCAGCAGCTTAGGGGCGAGCGCCTACGAGCAGTACTTC

j_gene: TRBJ2-7
d_gene: -
abundance: many
v_gene: TRBV12-3/TRBV12-4
CDR3aa: CASAEGSSYEQYF
CDR3nt: TGTGCCAGCGCCGAGGGGAGCTCCTACGAGCAGTACTTC

j_gene: TRBJ2-1
d_gene: TRBD2
abundance: many
v_gene: TRBV7-7
CDR3aa: CASSLRPGGPIDEQFF
CDR3nt: TGTGCTAGCAGCTTAAGACCGGGAGGGCCGATCGATGAGCAGTTCTTC

j_gene: TRBJ2-1
d_gene: TRBD2
abundance: -
v_gene: TRBV5-6
CDR3aa: CASSFITTSGRGEQFF
CDR3nt: TGTGCCAGCAGCTTCATTACGACTAGCGGGAGAGGTGAGCAGTTCTTC

j_gene: TRBJ2-7
d_gene: -
abundance: many
v_gene: TRBV19
CDR3aa: CASSIRGGTYEQYF
CDR3nt: TGTGCCAGTAGTATCCGAGGGGGAACTTACGAGCAGTACTTC

j_gene: TRBJ1-2
d_gene: TRBD1
abundance: -
v_gene: TRBV7-9
CDR3aa: CASRRPGQRTKIYGYTF
CDR3nt: TGTGCCAGCAGAAGGCCGGGACAGCGGACCAAAATCTATGGCTACACCTTC